Each of the 28 T cell receptor beta chains below was sequenced from the same sample in a study of vaccination effects on CD4 cells after COVID-19. No antigen has been identified for these receptors. Here immunoSEQ multiplex PCR was the method, and the copy in TCRdb shows in-frame clones only, minus some. The sample gives about 38,000 clones, 82% of which show up once; 2.9% is in the top ten. Following 10 days of culture, CD4+ T cells were isolated. The specimen comprised CD4+ T cells from PBMCs cultured without peptide, sampled before COVID-19 vaccination. The receptor source for this set is a human donor who received a COVID-19 vaccine.

The chain is built from TRBV12-5 and TRBJ1-2, with D possibly being TRBD1 (5 bases). The CDR3 is 14 amino acids. The germline V and J ends were trimmed by 5 bases and 5 bases, with 15 bases remaining between them. CDR1 LGHNT and CDR2 FRNRAP come from the germline V gene. The CDR3 region is CASGAPGPLYGYTF. CDR3 coding DNA: TGTGCTAGTGGTGCCCCGGGACCTCTATATGGCTACACCTTC.

V is TRBV5-1 and J is TRBJ2-5; tentatively, D is TRBD2 (7 bases). V shed 3 bases and J shed 1 base, with 22 bases lying between them. This CDR3 has 18 amino acids. Germline lookup yields CDR1 SGHRS and CDR2 YFSETQ. CDR3 sequence: CASSSTGSGGAFQETQYF. In DNA, the CDR3 is TGCGCCAGCAGCTCCACCGGTAGTGGGGGGGCCTTCCAAGAGACCCAGTACTTC.

The chain carries TRBV28 and TRBJ2-5, with D perhaps matching TRBD1 (6 bases). CDR1 is MDHEN and CDR2 is SYDVKM in the germline V gene. V lost 3 bases to trimming and J lost 2 bases, with 10 bases between them. CDR3 length: 14 residues. The CDR3 protein is CASSLAGEQETQYF. Here the CDR3 DNA reads TGTGCCAGCAGTTTGGCAGGGGAGCAAGAGACCCAGTACTTC.

This rearrangement joins TRBV12-3 or TRBV12-4 to TRBJ2-5; no clear D gene. CDR3 length equals 11 residues. The V end lost 3 bases, the J end lost 5 bases, and 4 bases lay between the germline ends. CDR3 nucleotide sequence: TGTGCCAGCAGTTTCGGGGAGACCCAGTACTTC. Translation: CASSFGETQYF.

V and J are TRBV4-1 and TRBJ1-5; a weak D match, TRBD1 (6 bases). Germline assignment: CDR1 MGHRA and CDR2 YSYEKL. This CDR3 contains 13 residues. The germline V and J ends were trimmed by 2 bases and 4 bases, with 6 bases remaining between them. The CDR3 protein is CASSQQGNQPQHF. The CDR3 DNA follows: TGCGCCAGCAGCCAACAGGGGAATCAGCCCCAGCATTTT.

The rearrangement links TRBV18 to TRBJ2-1, with D unresolved. CDR1 KGHSH and CDR2 LQKENI come from the germline V gene. Trimming removed 3 bases from V and 9 bases from J, with 9 bases in between. CDR3 size: 12 residues. CDR3: CASSPSKGEQFF. DNA for the CDR3: TGTGCCAGCTCACCGTCGAAAGGTGAGCAGTTCTTC.

The sample holds a few counts of this clone. The rearrangement links TRBV5-1 to TRBJ2-6; D unclear. V lost 4 bases and J 4 bases, leaving 9 bases between the germline ends. Germline assignment: CDR1 SGHRS and CDR2 YFSETQ. This CDR3 has 14 residues. The CDR3 sequence is CASSPTYGANVLTF. The CDR3 coding sequence is TGCGCCAGCAGCCCGACTTACGGGGCCAACGTCCTGACTTTC.

The chain is built from TRBV15 and TRBJ2-7, with D hard to call. The germline CDR1 and CDR2 sequences are LNHNV and YYDKDF (reference sequence). The V end was cut by 1 base, the J end by 3 bases, with 7 bases between. This CDR3 region has 13 residues. The CDR3 protein is CATSRGRYYEQYV. The DNA for the CDR3 is TGTGCCACCAGCAGAGGCAGGTACTACGAGCAGTACGTC.

This clone was seen a handful of times. This chain joins TRBV7-2 and TRBJ2-7; D perhaps matches TRBD1 (5 bases). Trimming took off 5 bases at V and 3 bases at J, with 17 bases between the two ends. CDR1 is SGHTA and CDR2 is FQGNSA in the germline V gene. The CDR3 extends over 15 amino acids. The CDR3 is CASSPKEGAVYEQYV. The CDR3 bases are TGTGCCAGCAGCCCCAAAGAAGGGGCAGTCTACGAGCAGTACGTC.

The rearrangement uses TRBV27 and TRBJ1-1; the D is unclear. Looked up from germline, CDR1 is MNHEY and CDR2 is SMNVEV (reference sequence). V gave up 2 bases and J gave up 0 bases, with 13 bases separating them. The CDR3 is made up of 16 amino acids. Here the CDR3 reads CASSLIKGRMNTEAFF. The CDR3 DNA reads TGTGCCAGCAGTTTAATTAAAGGACGGATGAACACTGAAGCTTTCTTT.

This chain uses TRBV7-9 with TRBJ2-7, with D tentatively TRBD1 (6 bases). V lost 4 bases, J lost 6 bases, and 10 bases lay in between. From germline, CDR1 is SEHNR and CDR2 FQNEAQ (reference sequence). This CDR3 has 12 amino acids. The CDR3 nucleotides read TGTGCCAGCAGCTCATCAGGGGCCGAGCAGTACGTC. Translated, it gives CASSSSGAEQYV.

This chain connects TRBV6-5 to TRBJ2-5; D tentatively reads TRBD1 or TRBD2 (6 bases each). V was clipped by 6 bases and J by 7 bases, with 18 bases between them. Germline lookup yields CDR1 MNHEY and CDR2 SVGAGI. The CDR3 spans 14 residues. The CDR3 spells CASRSPGAGGTQYF. In nucleotides, the CDR3 is TGTGCCAGCAGGAGCCCGGGGGCCGGAGGGACCCAGTACTTC.

This sequence joins TRBV9 and TRBJ2-5; 11 bases line up with TRBD2. V was pared by 0 bases and J by 2 bases, with 0 bases of the junction left unmatched. The CDR3 is 15 amino acids. Germline V lookup: CDR1 SGDLS, CDR2 YYNGEE. The CDR3 region has the DNA TGTGCCAGCAGCGTAGTAGCGGGGGGGCAAGAGACCCAGTACTTC. This translates into CASSVVAGGQETQYF.

This clone was counted a single time. The V and J genes are TRBV5-4 and TRBJ1-2; TRBD1 agrees at 7 bases. The ends lost 4 bases at V and 0 bases at J; junction bases unmatched: 6. Germline loops: CDR1 SGHNT, CDR2 YYREEE (reference sequence). There are 15 residues in the CDR3. The DNA of the CDR3 is TGTGCCAGCAGCGGCCGGGACAGAGCTAACTATGGCTACACCTTC. Protein product: CASSGRDRANYGYTF.

The gene calls are TRBV6-1 and TRBJ1-1; D not certain. CDR1 and CDR2 (germline): MNHNS, SASEGT. There are 13 residues in the CDR3. V lost 2 bases and J 0 bases, leaving 4 bases between the germline ends. The CDR3 DNA reads TGTGCCAGCAGTGAAATGGTGAACACTGAAGCTTTCTTT. Its translation: CASSEMVNTEAFF.

V gene TRBV24-1 combines with J gene TRBJ2-2; D remains ambiguous. Trimming shortened V by 5 bases and J by 2 bases, and 11 bases separated the two germline ends. This CDR3 has 15 amino acids. Germline CDR1 is KGHDR and CDR2 is SFDVKD. Written as DNA, the CDR3 is TGTGCCACCAGTGTAGCCCAGGTTAACACCGGGGAGCTGTTTTTT. Its translation is CATSVAQVNTGELFF.

The chain couples TRBV19 to TRBJ2-6, with D perhaps TRBD2 (6 bases). This CDR3 contains 15 residues. The germline V gene encodes CDR1 LNHDA and CDR2 SQIVND (reference sequence). Trimming removed 1 base from V and 2 bases from J, with 6 bases in between. This CDR3 is CASSIGGAGANVLTF. The CDR3 DNA is TGTGCCAGTAGTATAGGGGGGGCTGGGGCCAACGTCCTGACTTTC.

The CDR3 is CASRQGLSGNTIYF. DNA for the CDR3: TGTGCCAGCAGACAGGGGCTTTCGGGAAACACCATATATTTT. The chain combines TRBV7-6 with TRBJ1-3; 7 bases are a match to TRBD1. J lost 4 bases, V lost 6 bases, and 6 bases had no gene match. Germline V CDR1 and CDR2: SGHVS, FNYEAQ. The CDR3 is 14 residues long.

The genes are TRBV6-6 and TRBJ2-4; D perhaps matches TRBD2 (7 bases). CDR1 is MNHNY and CDR2 is SVGAGI in the germline V gene (reference sequence). The V gene lost 5 bases and the J gene lost 8 bases, with 31 bases spanning the gap. CDR3 length: 19 residues. The CDR3 DNA reads as TGTGCCAGCAGTCCGTGGGGGTTGGGCGGGGGCCTCTGTATTCACATTCAGTACTTC. It codes for CASSPWGLGGGLCIHIQYF.

This rearrangement joins TRBV7-2 to TRBJ2-5; D is undetermined. The CDR3 length is 12 residues. The germline CDR1 and CDR2 sequences are SGHTA and FQGNSA. Trimming shortened V by 5 bases and J by 4 bases, and 8 bases separated the two germline ends. CDR3 coding DNA: TGTGCCAGCAGCCGCCGAGTAGAGACCCAGTACTTC. This gives the protein CASSRRVETQYF.

The chain links TRBV24-1 to TRBJ1-4; the D gene is possibly TRBD1 (6 bases). The CDR3 length is 13 residues. V lost 9 bases to trimming and J lost 7 bases, with 14 bases between them. Germline V gene data show CDR1 as KGHDR and CDR2 as SFDVKD. The chain's CDR3 is CATSGGGGEKLFF. For the CDR3, the DNA is TGTGCCACCTCGGGTGGAGGGGGTGAAAAACTGTTTTTT.

The chain uses TRBV11-2 and TRBJ2-1, with 8 bases lining up with TRBD1. This CDR3 region has 13 residues. The germline CDR1 and CDR2 sequences are SGHAT and FQNNGV. Trimming cost V 5 bases and J 7 bases; bases outside gene matches: 4. The CDR3 spells CASSQGAVNEQFF. CDR3 in DNA: TGTGCCAGCAGCCAGGGGGCCGTAAATGAGCAGTTCTTC.

This clone was picked up a small number of times. This chain links TRBV4-1 with TRBJ1-2; the D gene is possibly TRBD1 (5 bases). The germline V gene encodes CDR1 MGHRA and CDR2 YSYEKL. The CDR3 consists of 16 residues. Trimming took 6 bases from V and 0 from J, leaving 17 bases between them. The CDR3: CASRLPGTGTNYGYTF. In DNA form, the CDR3 reads TGCGCCAGCAGACTCCCCGGGACCGGGACTAACTATGGCTACACCTTC.

The chain recombines TRBV6-5 with TRBJ1-1; D is uncertain. Looked up from germline, CDR1 is MNHEY and CDR2 is SVGAGI. V was cut by 6 bases and J by 7 bases, with 9 bases left in between. This CDR3 has 11 residues. In DNA, the CDR3 is TGTGCCAGCAGCTCCAGTCGTGAAGCTTTCTTT. Translating it yields CASSSSREAFF.

The CDR3 DNA reads as TGTGCCAGCAGTGAGAATTACGCGGTGTCGGCTACGCAGTATTTT. Its translation: CASSENYAVSATQYF. The chain is built from TRBV2 and TRBJ2-3; D not certain. The CDR3 runs to 15 residues. Germline V gene lookup returns CDR1 SNHLY and CDR2 FYNNEI. Trimming took off 3 bases at V and 8 bases at J, with 18 bases between the two ends.

With respect to this clone: Germline is not matched at one junction end, which may reflect a read error. The chain links TRBV7-7 to TRBJ2-2; TRBD2 matches at 8 bases. CDR3 length: 16 residues. Germline loops: CDR1 SSHAT, CDR2 FNYEAQ (reference sequence). The DNA of the CDR3 is TGTGCCAGCAGCCTAGCCAGCGGGGGTGGCACCGGGGAGCTGTTTTTT. This codes for CASSLASGGGTGELFF.

CDR3 protein: CSVEGPGQGTYGYTF. Here the CDR3 DNA reads TGCAGCGTTGAAGGACCGGGACAGGGAACCTATGGCTACACCTTC. The rearrangement links TRBV29-1 to TRBJ1-2, with 9 positions matching TRBD1. From germline, CDR1 is SQVTM and CDR2 ANQGSEA. V shed 1 base and J 4 bases; nucleotides not matched to a gene: 7. This CDR3 spans 15 amino acids.

The J gene is TRBJ2-7, the V gene TRBV6-6, with D maybe TRBD2 (6 bases). V lost 8 bases to trimming and J lost 4 bases, with 18 bases between them. The CDR3 runs 14 residues. The V gene's germline CDR1 is MNHNY and CDR2 SVGAGI (reference sequence). CDR3 sequence reads: CASVGGNKGYEQYV. The CDR3, as DNA: TGTGCCAGCGTCGGGGGTAATAAGGGGTACGAGCAGTACGTC.